A single T cell receptor (beta chain) is shown here with its context. In terms of age and location, participants ranged from roughly 18 to 95 years and lived in about two dozen US areas. Profiled with immunoSEQ multiplex PCR; TCRdb holds only in-frame clones, not every one. The data contain under 200,000 clones, about nine tenths of them singletons. The data originate from a study of blood T cell repertoires in COVID-19. The germline V gene encodes CDR1 KGHSH and CDR2 LQKENI. The CDR3 spans 14 residues. V was pared by 2 bases and J by 5 bases, with 13 bases between. This rearrangement joins TRBV18 to TRBJ2-7; TRBD2 might be the D (5 bases). The sequence was obtained from a young woman who had recovered from COVID-19. The material sequenced was PBMCs or T cells enriched from blood (not recorded which). The CDR3 spells CASSPASTRNEQYF. The CDR3 region has the DNA TGTGCCAGCTCACCAGCTAGCACAAGAAACGAGCAGTACTTC.